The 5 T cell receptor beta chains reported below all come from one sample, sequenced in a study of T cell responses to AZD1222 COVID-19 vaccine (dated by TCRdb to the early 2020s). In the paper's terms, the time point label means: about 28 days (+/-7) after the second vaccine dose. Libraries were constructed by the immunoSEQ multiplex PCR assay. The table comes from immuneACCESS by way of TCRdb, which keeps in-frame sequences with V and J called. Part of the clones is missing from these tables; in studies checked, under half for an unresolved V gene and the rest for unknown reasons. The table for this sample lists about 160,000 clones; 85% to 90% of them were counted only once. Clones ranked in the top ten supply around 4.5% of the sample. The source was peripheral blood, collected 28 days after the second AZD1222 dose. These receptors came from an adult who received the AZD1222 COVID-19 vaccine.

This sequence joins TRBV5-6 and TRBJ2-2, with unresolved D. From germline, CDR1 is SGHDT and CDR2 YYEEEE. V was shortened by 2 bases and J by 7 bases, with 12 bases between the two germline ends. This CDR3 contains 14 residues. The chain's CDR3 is CASSLVGFGGELFF. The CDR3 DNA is TGTGCCAGCAGCTTAGTTGGGTTCGGCGGGGAGCTGTTTTTT.

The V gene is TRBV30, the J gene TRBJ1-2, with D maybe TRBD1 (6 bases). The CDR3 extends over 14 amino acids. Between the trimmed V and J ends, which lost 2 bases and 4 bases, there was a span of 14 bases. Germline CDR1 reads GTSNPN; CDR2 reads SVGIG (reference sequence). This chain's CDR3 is CAWSPGTLSYGYTF. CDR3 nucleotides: TGTGCCTGGAGTCCAGGGACACTTTCCTATGGCTACACCTTC.

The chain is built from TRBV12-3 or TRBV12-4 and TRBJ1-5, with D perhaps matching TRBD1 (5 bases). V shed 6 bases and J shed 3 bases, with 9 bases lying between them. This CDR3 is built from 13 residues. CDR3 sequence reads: CASRDINNQPQHF. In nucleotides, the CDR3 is TGTGCCAGCAGGGACATTAACAATCAGCCCCAGCATTTT.

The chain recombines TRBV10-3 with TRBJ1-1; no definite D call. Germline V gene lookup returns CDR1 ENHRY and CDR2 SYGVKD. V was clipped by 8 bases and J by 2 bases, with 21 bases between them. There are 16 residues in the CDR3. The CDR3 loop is CAIGPSSPYTNTEAFF. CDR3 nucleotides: TGTGCCATCGGGCCGAGCAGCCCTTATACTAACACTGAAGCTTTCTTT.

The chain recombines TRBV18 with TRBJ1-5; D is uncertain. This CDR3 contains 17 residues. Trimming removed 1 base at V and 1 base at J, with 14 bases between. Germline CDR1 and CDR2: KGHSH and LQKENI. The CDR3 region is CASSPRSTGRSNQPQHF. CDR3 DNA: TGTGCCAGCTCACCACGTAGTACTGGCAGGAGCAATCAGCCCCAGCATTTT.